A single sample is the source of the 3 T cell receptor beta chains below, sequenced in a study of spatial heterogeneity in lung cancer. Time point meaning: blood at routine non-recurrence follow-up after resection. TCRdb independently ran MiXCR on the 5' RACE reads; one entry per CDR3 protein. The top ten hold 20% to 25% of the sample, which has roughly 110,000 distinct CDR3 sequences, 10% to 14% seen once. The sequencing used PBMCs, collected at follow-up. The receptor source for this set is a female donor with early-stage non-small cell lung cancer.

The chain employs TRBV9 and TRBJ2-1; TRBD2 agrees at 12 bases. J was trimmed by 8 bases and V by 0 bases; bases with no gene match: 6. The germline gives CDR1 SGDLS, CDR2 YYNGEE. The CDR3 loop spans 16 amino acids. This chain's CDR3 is CASSVATSGSWDEQFF. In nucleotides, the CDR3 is TGTGCCAGCAGCGTAGCGACTAGCGGGAGTTGGGATGAGCAGTTCTTC.

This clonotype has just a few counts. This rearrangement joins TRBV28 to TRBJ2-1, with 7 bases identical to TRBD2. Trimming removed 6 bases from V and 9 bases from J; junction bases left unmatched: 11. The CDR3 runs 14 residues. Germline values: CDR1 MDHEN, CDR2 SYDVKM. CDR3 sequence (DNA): TGTGCCAGCAGACCCGGACTAGGTCTGGGTGAGCAGTTCTTC. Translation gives CASRPGLGLGEQFF.

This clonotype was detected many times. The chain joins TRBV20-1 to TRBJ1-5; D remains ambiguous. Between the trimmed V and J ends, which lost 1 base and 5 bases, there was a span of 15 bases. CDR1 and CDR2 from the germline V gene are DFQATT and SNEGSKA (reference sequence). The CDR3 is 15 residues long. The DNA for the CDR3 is TGCAGTGCTAGAGGAAGGGCAGGCTATTATCAGCCCCAGCATTTT. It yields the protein CSARGRAGYYQPQHF.